These 32 T cell receptor beta chains were all obtained from the same sample, sequenced in a study of T cell responses to AZD1222 COVID-19 vaccine. The data were produced by immunoSEQ multiplex PCR, yet TCRdb's version contains in-frame clones alone and is incomplete. Altogether about 120,000 clones are present, about 93% being singletons, with the ten largest covering less than 6%. The sample was peripheral blood, taken 28 days after the second AZD1222 dose. The receptors stem from an adult who received the AZD1222 COVID-19 vaccine.

This chain uses TRBV15 with TRBJ1-5; a possible D gene is TRBD1 (5 bases). This CDR3 is 13 amino acids long. V lost 8 bases, J lost 3 bases, and 11 bases lay in between. Germline assignment: CDR1 LNHNV and CDR2 YYDKDF (reference sequence). The CDR3 sequence: CATEEGNNQPQHF. For the CDR3, the DNA is TGTGCCACCGAAGAGGGGAACAATCAGCCCCAGCATTTT.

The chain couples TRBV7-9 to TRBJ1-3; no definite D call. This CDR3 contains 18 residues. In germline, CDR1 is SEHNR, CDR2 FQNEAQ (reference sequence). V lost 4 bases and J 0 bases, leaving 19 bases between the germline ends. In DNA, the CDR3 is TGTGCCAGCAGCTCACCCGGACGGATTCAGTTCTCTGGAAACACCATATATTTT. Residues: CASSSPGRIQFSGNTIYF.

The chain has TRBV7-2 and TRBJ2-3; D is uncertain. Germline V gene sequence: CDR1 SGHTA, CDR2 FQGNSA. The V and J ends lost 1 base and 0 bases respectively, with 5 bases between them. This CDR3 region has 14 residues. CDR3 in DNA: TGTGCCAGCAGCTTAGTAACGAGCACAGATACGCAGTATTTT. This encodes CASSLVTSTDTQYF.

V usage is TRBV11-2 and J usage is TRBJ1-6, with D perhaps TRBD1 (5 bases). This CDR3 contains 15 residues. V was trimmed by 1 base and J by 8 bases, leaving 12 bases between them. CDR1 is SGHAT, CDR2 FQNNGV, per germline. The DNA for the CDR3 is TGTGCCAGCAGCTTAGGTCCAGGGAACGATTCACCCCTCCACTTT. Translating it yields CASSLGPGNDSPLHF.

J is TRBJ1-1 and V is TRBV9; D gene unclear. The CDR3 has 14 amino acids. Trimming shortened V by 2 bases and J by 1 base, and 9 bases separated the two germline ends. The V gene's germline CDR1 is SGDLS and CDR2 YYNGEE. The CDR3 loop reads CASSVVGQNTEAFF. The DNA of the CDR3 is TGTGCCAGCAGCGTGGTAGGTCAGAACACTGAAGCTTTCTTT.

V is TRBV2 and J is TRBJ2-5; the D call may be TRBD1 or TRBD2 (5 bases each). Per germline, CDR1 SNHLY and CDR2 FYNNEI. The CDR3 consists of 13 residues. Trimming removed 6 bases at V and 4 bases at J, with 12 bases between. CDR3 loop: CASSSGTRETQYF. DNA of the CDR3: TGTGCCAGCAGCTCCGGGACCCGAGAGACCCAGTACTTC.

This chain uses TRBV5-6 with TRBJ1-2; 7 bases are shared with TRBD1. In germline, CDR1 is SGHDT, CDR2 YYEEEE. The CDR3 sequence is 14 residues long. The V segment lost 1 base and the J segment 2 bases; nucleotides outside the gene matches: 2. In DNA, the CDR3 is TGTGCCAGCAGCTTGCCGGGACAGAACTATGGCTACACCTTC. Residues: CASSLPGQNYGYTF.

The chain joins TRBV12-3 or TRBV12-4 to TRBJ1-6; no definite D call. V dropped 6 bases and J dropped 9 bases, with 12 bases sitting between them. This CDR3 region has 13 residues. The CDR3 spells CASSPAGRSPLHF. The CDR3 bases are TGTGCCAGCAGCCCGGCAGGTCGTTCACCCCTCCACTTT.

The gene calls are TRBV4-1 and TRBJ1-2; no firm D call. Germline CDR1 and CDR2: MGHRA and YSYEKL. This CDR3 contains 18 residues. Deletions cut 0 bases from V and 0 bases from J, with 17 bases between. The CDR3 sequence: CASSQDLDRTLANYGYTF. The DNA of the CDR3 is TGCGCCAGCAGCCAAGATCTAGACCGAACTTTAGCTAACTATGGCTACACCTTC.

The chain employs TRBV18 and TRBJ2-1, with 8 bases identical to TRBD2. CDR3 length: 15 residues. The V gene end was trimmed by 6 bases and the J gene end by 9 bases; junction bases not matched to a gene: 13. The germline gives CDR1 KGHSH, CDR2 LQKENI. The CDR3 sequence is CASSSGSGSTPEQFF. The CDR3 DNA is TGTGCCAGCTCCTCCGGGAGCGGGAGCACCCCTGAGCAGTTCTTC.

This clone occurred once. The chain recombines TRBV28 with TRBJ2-3, with 14 nucleotides matching TRBD2. V was clipped by 7 bases and J by 11 bases; unmatched bases: 11. Germline V gene data show CDR1 as MDHEN and CDR2 as SYDVKM. The length of the CDR3 is 15 residues. The CDR3 is CASTVSGTSGREQYF. The CDR3 region has the DNA TGTGCCAGCACCGTCTCCGGGACTAGCGGGAGAGAGCAGTATTTT.

The chain uses TRBV4-3 and TRBJ1-1, with D uncertain. The length of the CDR3 is 11 residues. The V and J ends lost 4 bases and 2 bases respectively, with 2 bases between them. Germline loops: CDR1 LGHNA, CDR2 YSLEER. The CDR3: CASSRNTEAFF. The CDR3 DNA is TGCGCCAGCAGCCGCAACACTGAAGCTTTCTTT.

This chain uses TRBV20-1 with TRBJ2-1, with a possible D match to TRBD2 (7 bases). Trimming stripped 3 bases from V and 4 bases from J, with 13 bases between. CDR1 is DFQATT, CDR2 SNEGSKA, per germline (reference sequence). The CDR3 totals 14 residues. CDR3 nucleotides: TGCAGTGCTAGTCTTGCGGGGGCTTACAATGAGCAGTTCTTC. Protein product: CSASLAGAYNEQFF.

V gene TRBV5-4 combines with J gene TRBJ2-7; 8 positions agree with TRBD2. V lost 3 bases and J lost 2; bases outside the gene matches: 4. The CDR3 loop spans 14 amino acids. Germline V gives CDR1 SGHNT, CDR2 YYREEE (reference sequence). Here the CDR3 reads CASSSGGRTYEQYF. CDR3 nucleotide sequence: TGTGCCAGCAGCTCTGGCGGGAGGACCTACGAGCAGTACTTC.

The V gene is TRBV20-1, the J gene TRBJ1-1; D is perhaps TRBD1 (5 bases). V was pared by 0 bases and J by 6 bases, with 5 bases between. This CDR3 comprises 11 residues. Germline lookup yields CDR1 DFQATT and CDR2 SNEGSKA (reference sequence). CDR3 bases: TGCAGTGCTAGAGAAGGGGCTGAAGCTTTCTTT. Residues: CSAREGAEAFF.

V and J are TRBV5-1 and TRBJ1-3; unclear D gene. The CDR3 totals 15 residues. Germline CDR1 SGHRS, CDR2 YFSETQ. The V end lost 1 base, the J end lost 0 bases, and 8 bases lay between the germline ends. Written as DNA, the CDR3 is TGCGCCAGCAGCTTGATGTCCGCCTCTGGAAACACCATATATTTT. It translates to CASSLMSASGNTIYF.

V and J are TRBV5-1 and TRBJ1-5; tentative D call: TRBD1 (6 bases). The CDR3 consists of 14 residues. Germline V gene data show CDR1 as SGHRS and CDR2 as YFSETQ. V shed 3 bases and J shed 6 bases, with 13 bases lying between them. The CDR3 sequence: CASSSGQSGQPQHF. DNA of the CDR3: TGCGCCAGCAGCTCCGGACAGTCTGGTCAGCCCCAGCATTTT.

J is TRBJ2-7 and V is TRBV7-2; D is uncertain. The CDR3 sequence is 13 residues long. The germline V and J ends were trimmed by 5 bases and 0 bases, with 8 bases remaining between them. Looked up from germline, CDR1 is SGHTA and CDR2 is FQGNSA. CDR3 sequence: CASSPHPSYEQYF. The CDR3, as DNA: TGTGCCAGCAGCCCCCACCCCTCCTACGAGCAGTACTTC.

This sequence joins TRBV24-1 and TRBJ2-5, with D possibly TRBD2 on 5 matching bases. V lost 0 bases, J lost 4 bases, and 5 bases lay in between. This CDR3 has 13 residues. Germline loops: CDR1 KGHDR, CDR2 SFDVKD. CDR3 sequence: CATSDLEGETQYF. CDR3 in DNA: TGTGCCACCAGTGATTTGGAGGGAGAGACCCAGTACTTC.

This sequence joins TRBV7-2 and TRBJ2-3, with 8 nucleotides matching TRBD2. The V gene's germline CDR1 is SGHTA and CDR2 FQGNSA. Trimming took 5 bases from V and 0 from J; bases not matched to a gene: 10. The CDR3 length is 17 residues. The CDR3 coding sequence is TGTGCCAGCAGCCATGGACTAGCCTTCACTAGCACAGATACGCAGTATTTT. This gives the protein CASSHGLAFTSTDTQYF.

The table lists this clone with a count of one. The gene calls are TRBV5-8 and TRBJ2-7, with D perhaps TRBD1 or TRBD2 (5 bases each). The V end lost 2 bases, the J end lost 2 bases, and 14 bases lay between the germline ends. The CDR3 is 15 residues long. Germline CDR1 is SGHTS and CDR2 is YDEGEE. The chain's CDR3 is CASSFQSGRTYEQYF. In DNA form, the CDR3 reads TGTGCCAGCAGCTTCCAGTCAGGGAGAACCTACGAGCAGTACTTC.

V gene TRBV9 combines with J gene TRBJ2-2; 8 positions match TRBD2. CDR3 length: 15 amino acids. Losses at the gene ends were 2 bases for V and 7 bases for J; bases not matched to a gene: 7. CDR1 is SGDLS and CDR2 is YYNGEE in the germline V gene. The CDR3 sequence: CASSVNGRAGGELFF. The DNA of the CDR3 is TGTGCCAGCAGCGTTAACGGGAGGGCCGGCGGGGAGCTGTTTTTT.

The gene calls are TRBV6-6 and TRBJ1-1; no reliable D call. This CDR3 has 13 residues. V lost 4 bases and J lost 6, with 12 bases in between. The germline V gene encodes CDR1 MNHNY and CDR2 SVGAGI (reference sequence). The CDR3 nucleotides are TGTGCCAGCAGTTCGACCGGGCGTCCTGAAGCTTTCTTT. This codes for CASSSTGRPEAFF.

About this clone itself: The junction does not match germline at one end; this may be a read error. The gene calls are TRBV15 and TRBJ1-5; D is uncertain. The CDR3 covers 13 residues. Looked up from germline, CDR1 is LNHNV and CDR2 is YYDKDF (reference sequence). This CDR3 reads CATSRDPDQPQHF. In nucleotides, the CDR3 is TGTGCTACCAGCAGAGATCCAGATCAGCCCCAGCATTTT.

V and J are TRBV5-4 and TRBJ1-2, with 7 bases identical to TRBD1. The trim removed 6 bases at V and 7 bases at J, leaving 12 bases unmatched. In germline, CDR1 is SGHNT, CDR2 YYREEE (reference sequence). The CDR3 covers 14 residues. This CDR3 is CASTRDRASLGYTF. For the CDR3, the DNA is TGTGCCAGCACCAGAGACAGGGCCTCCCTTGGCTACACCTTC.

V gene TRBV4-1 combines with J gene TRBJ1-1; D is possibly TRBD1 (5 bases). The V gene lost 4 bases and the J gene lost 10 bases, with 19 bases spanning the gap. The CDR3 loop spans 14 amino acids. CDR1 is MGHRA, CDR2 YSYEKL, per germline. CDR3: CASSRYGGDLRAFF. The DNA for the CDR3 is TGCGCCAGCAGCCGTTATGGGGGGGATCTTAGAGCTTTCTTT.

This rearrangement joins TRBV28 to TRBJ2-1; 11 bases map to TRBD2. Trimming at V came to 8 bases and at J to 5 bases, leaving 8 bases not matched to a gene. The CDR3 has 15 amino acids. Germline CDR1 reads MDHEN; CDR2 reads SYDVKM. DNA for the CDR3: TGTGCCAGCCAGTTTAGCGGGAGGGGCCACAATGAGCAGTTCTTC. This gives the protein CASQFSGRGHNEQFF.

The chain joins TRBV7-9 to TRBJ2-2; tentative D call: TRBD2 (5 bases). This CDR3 has 18 amino acids. V was shortened by 5 bases and J by 6 bases, with 25 bases between the two germline ends. Germline values: CDR1 SEHNR, CDR2 FQNEAQ (reference sequence). CDR3 loop: CASSPTRRLARRAGELFF. CDR3 coding DNA: TGTGCCAGCAGCCCTACCCGTAGGCTAGCACGAAGGGCCGGGGAGCTGTTTTTT.

The chain couples TRBV15 to TRBJ1-1; TRBD1 is a possible D gene (5 bases). This CDR3 spans 16 amino acids. CDR1 and CDR2 (germline): LNHNV, YYDKDF (reference sequence). Trimming pared 3 bases from V and 0 bases from J, leaving 14 bases between. For the CDR3, the DNA is TGTGCCACCAGCAGGGGACGGGGACTAATGAACACTGAAGCTTTCTTT. This translates into CATSRGRGLMNTEAFF.

This clone was observed once. The rearrangement links TRBV23-1 to TRBJ1-1, with D possibly matching TRBD1 (5 bases). TRBV23-1 is an open reading frame, and its role is uncertain. This CDR3 region has 17 residues. V was pared by 0 bases and J by 1 base, with 15 bases between. This CDR3 is CASSQSGVTLGNTEAFF. CDR3 sequence (DNA): TGCGCCAGCAGTCAATCAGGGGTAACCCTGGGGAACACTGAAGCTTTCTTT.

The V and J genes are TRBV5-1 and TRBJ2-7; D gene unclear. Trimming left V 0 bases short and J 4 bases short, with 14 bases between. CDR3 size: 15 residues. CDR1 is SGHRS, CDR2 YFSETQ, per germline. The chain's CDR3 is CASSLGQGWRYEQYF. As DNA, the CDR3 is TGCGCCAGCAGCTTGGGACAAGGGTGGCGGTACGAGCAGTACTTC.

The V and J genes are TRBV7-2 and TRBJ1-4, with TRBD1 identical over 7 bases. CDR1 is SGHTA, CDR2 FQGNSA, per germline. This CDR3 is built from 14 residues. The V and J ends lost 1 base and 7 bases, in that order; junction bases with no gene match: 3. This CDR3 is CASSLDRGSEKLFF. As DNA, the CDR3 is TGTGCCAGCAGCTTAGACAGGGGAAGTGAAAAACTGTTTTTT.